This T cell receptor beta chain was sequenced for a study of blood T cell repertoires in COVID-19. Study-level information: The United States, Italy and Spain provided the acute and convalescent COVID-19 samples. T cells, B-cell-depleted T cells, or PBMCs provided the cDNA or gDNA that served as material.

Original processing notes: Reference gene primer amplification yielded estimated nucleated cell counts. Here immunoSEQ multiplex PCR was the method, and the copy in TCRdb shows in-frame clones only, minus some. That table is the source of V, J and clone size, and D and trimming were worked out from the DNA. The sample gives roughly 140,000 clones, 80% to 90% of which show up once; approximately 3% is in the top ten. Trimming stripped 5 bases from V and 4 bases from J, with 8 bases between. CDR1 is SEHNR and CDR2 is FQNEAQ in the germline V gene (reference sequence). The CDR3 extends over 12 amino acids.

The receptor was derived from an older woman with active COVID-19. The sequenced sample was peripheral blood. The V and J genes are TRBV7-9 and TRBJ1-2, with D unresolved. CDR3 in DNA: TGTGCCAGCAGCGAGGGCCCCTATGGCTACACCTTC. Translation: CASSEGPYGYTF.